The 21 T cell receptor beta chains given below trace back to one sample, sequenced in a study of blood T cell repertoires in COVID-19. Assay: immunoSEQ multiplex PCR; the TCRdb copy retains only in-frame clones and omits some. This sample has 200,000 to 250,000 clones; roughly 80% occur once, and the top ten carry roughly 2.4%. Input material: peripheral blood. These receptors came from a woman in her fifties or sixties with acute or convalescent COVID-19.

This rearrangement joins TRBV7-8 to TRBJ2-3, with 7 bases aligning to TRBD1. V was clipped by 7 bases and J by 3 bases; unmatched bases: 10. This CDR3 is built from 15 residues. Germline V gene lookup returns CDR1 SGHVS and CDR2 FQNEAQ. CDR3 protein: CASKKQGISTDTQYF. In nucleotides, the CDR3 is TGTGCCAGCAAAAAACAGGGGATTAGTACAGATACGCAGTATTTT.

The V call is TRBV28, the J call TRBJ2-2; TRBD1 is a possible D gene (6 bases). Germline-derived CDR1 and CDR2 are MDHEN and SYDVKM. Trimming pared 7 bases from V and 9 bases from J, leaving 18 bases between. CDR3 length: 14 amino acids. CDR3 in DNA: TGTGCCAGCAATGGACAGCGAAAAGCCTGGGAGCTGTTTTTT. Translated: CASNGQRKAWELFF. Full variable domain (outside the CDR3, taken from reference TRBV28 and TRBJ2-2): DVKVTQSSRYLVKRTGEKVFLECVQDMDHENMFWYRQDPGLGLRLIYFSYDVKMKEKGDIPEGYSVSREKKERFSLILESASTNQTSMYLCASNGQRKAWELFFGEGSRLTVL.

The chain recombines TRBV5-6 with TRBJ1-5, with TRBD1 matching over 9 bases. J was trimmed by 4 bases and V by 3 bases; bases with no gene match: 5. Germline V lookup: CDR1 SGHDT, CDR2 YYEEEE. The CDR3 is 15 amino acids. For the CDR3, the DNA is TGTGCCAGCAGCTACTCGGACAGGGGAAATCAGCCCCAGCATTTT. It yields the protein CASSYSDRGNQPQHF. Full variable domain (missing parts from reference TRBV5-6 and TRBJ1-5): DAGVTQSPTHLIKTRGQQVTLRCSPKSGHDTVSWYQQALGQGPQFIFQYYEEEERQRGNFPDRFSGHQFPNYSSELNVNALLLGDSALYLCASSYSDRGNQPQHFGDGTRLSIL.

The chain recombines TRBV12-3 or TRBV12-4 with TRBJ1-6; D unresolved. V dropped 6 bases and J dropped 9 bases, with 9 bases sitting between them. This CDR3 contains 12 residues. The CDR3 region is CASSPLSSPLHF. The CDR3 DNA is TGTGCCAGCAGCCCTCTAAGTTCACCCCTCCACTTT.

This rearrangement joins TRBV30 to TRBJ1-6, with D maybe TRBD1 (5 bases). CDR3 length: 16 residues. Germline V gene data show CDR1 as GTSNPN and CDR2 as SVGIG (reference sequence). The V and J ends lost 0 bases and 3 bases respectively, with 12 bases between them. This CDR3 is CAWSVRTGSYNSPLHF. The CDR3 DNA sequence: TGTGCCTGGAGTGTACGAACAGGAAGCTATAATTCACCCCTCCACTTT.

The rearrangement links TRBV7-2 to TRBJ2-1, with 9 bases aligning to TRBD1. The V segment lost 4 bases and the J segment 4 bases; nucleotides outside the gene matches: 5. CDR3 length: 15 residues. CDR1 and CDR2 from the germline V gene are SGHTA and FQGNSA. The DNA of the CDR3 is TGTGCCAGCAGCTCAGGGACAGGGAAGTACAATGAGCAGTTCTTC. This encodes CASSSGTGKYNEQFF.

The chain recombines TRBV6-5 with TRBJ2-1, with 8 bases identical to TRBD2. The CDR3 is made up of 15 amino acids. J was trimmed by 7 bases and V by 4 bases; bases with no gene match: 9. Germline assignment: CDR1 MNHEY and CDR2 SVGAGI. The CDR3 nucleotides read TGTGCCAGCAGTTCATTTCGGGGGGGCTCGAATGAGCAGTTCTTC. Translated, it gives CASSSFRGGSNEQFF.

This chain links TRBV4-3 with TRBJ1-2, with D hard to call. The CDR3 is made up of 15 amino acids. Trimming left V 0 bases short and J 4 bases short, with 12 bases between. Germline CDR1 and CDR2: LGHNA and YSLEER. CDR3: CASSQDPDGIYGYTF. Here the CDR3 DNA reads TGCGCCAGCAGCCAAGATCCGGACGGGATCTATGGCTACACCTTC.

The V gene is TRBV7-9, the J gene TRBJ1-4, with D possibly TRBD1 on 6 matching bases. Per germline, CDR1 SEHNR and CDR2 FQNEAQ (reference sequence). This CDR3 comprises 16 residues. V lost 1 base to trimming and J lost 6 bases, with 15 bases between them. The CDR3 protein is CASSLVILGGHEKLFF. The CDR3 nucleotides read TGTGCCAGCAGCTTAGTGATATTGGGGGGGCATGAAAAACTGTTTTTT.

This clone was detected a few times. The chain employs TRBV9 and TRBJ1-4; D may be TRBD1 (6 bases). CDR3 length: 15 amino acids. The V end was cut by 0 bases, the J end by 0 bases, with 6 bases between. Germline lookup yields CDR1 SGDLS and CDR2 YYNGEE. CDR3 amino acids: CASSVGTATNEKLFF. The CDR3 region has the DNA TGTGCCAGCAGCGTAGGGACAGCAACTAATGAAAAACTGTTTTTT.

This clone was seen more than once but under ten times. The rearrangement joins TRBV7-9 to TRBJ1-2; D gene ambiguous. The CDR3 covers 13 residues. Between the trimmed V and J ends, which lost 5 bases and 4 bases, there was a span of 11 bases. Germline assignment: CDR1 SEHNR and CDR2 FQNEAQ (reference sequence). CDR3 protein: CASSARVGYGYTF. In DNA form, the CDR3 reads TGTGCCAGCAGCGCACGGGTGGGCTATGGCTACACCTTC.

This clone was detected once. This chain links TRBV2 with TRBJ1-2; unclear D gene. Germline V CDR1 and CDR2: SNHLY, FYNNEI. The V end lost 3 bases, the J end lost 5 bases, and 13 bases lay between the germline ends. This CDR3 spans 14 amino acids. The CDR3 loop is CASSDKPFTYGYTF. In DNA, the CDR3 is TGTGCCAGCAGTGACAAACCTTTTACTTATGGCTACACCTTC.

The rearrangement joins TRBV28 to TRBJ2-7; perhaps TRBD2 as D (6 bases). Germline V CDR1 and CDR2: MDHEN, SYDVKM. Trimming removed 3 bases at V and 4 bases at J, with 19 bases between. The CDR3 totals 16 residues. For the CDR3, the DNA is TGTGCCAGCAGTTTCGGGGGTGGGAGGAGTCTTTACGAGCAGTACTTC. Translated, it gives CASSFGGGRSLYEQYF. Drawing the rest from reference TRBV28 and TRBJ2-7, the complete variable domain is DVKVTQSSRYLVKRTGEKVFLECVQDMDHENMFWYRQDPGLGLRLIYFSYDVKMKEKGDIPEGYSVSREKKERFSLILESASTNQTSMYLCASSFGGGRSLYEQYFGPGTRLTVT.

This chain links TRBV6-5 with TRBJ2-5; D is perhaps TRBD1 (5 bases). CDR3 length equals 16 residues. CDR1 and CDR2 from the germline V gene are MNHEY and SVGAGI. V lost 2 bases to trimming and J lost 2 bases, with 15 bases between them. CDR3 sequence (DNA): TGTGCCAGCAGTTACGCTGTAGGCAGGGCGCAAGAGACCCAGTACTTC. Protein: CASSYAVGRAQETQYF.

The chain employs TRBV24-1 and TRBJ1-2, with TRBD1 matching 8 bases. The CDR3 extends over 17 amino acids. V lost 0 bases to trimming and J lost 8 bases; unmatched junction nucleotides: 13. Germline V gene lookup returns CDR1 KGHDR and CDR2 SFDVKD. The CDR3 region is CATSDLLRQGAIGGYTF. The CDR3 DNA reads TGTGCCACCAGTGATTTGTTGCGGCAGGGGGCCATAGGAGGCTACACCTTC.

The chain employs TRBV15 and TRBJ1-4; 8 bases fit TRBD1. This CDR3 spans 15 amino acids. J gave up 4 bases and V 5 bases, and 6 bases lay outside the gene matches. Germline assignment: CDR1 LNHNV and CDR2 YYDKDF (reference sequence). CDR3 DNA: TGTGCCACCAGCGGTGACAGGGGAGGTAATGAAAAACTGTTTTTT. Translated: CATSGDRGGNEKLFF.

The V and J genes are TRBV19 and TRBJ1-1; the D gene is possibly TRBD1 (5 bases). The CDR3 consists of 13 residues. CDR1 and CDR2 (germline): LNHDA, SQIVND (reference sequence). Between the trimmed V and J ends, which lost 3 bases and 8 bases, there was a span of 13 bases. CDR3: CASSIKGSREAFF. As DNA, the CDR3 is TGTGCCAGTAGTATCAAGGGGTCGCGCGAAGCTTTCTTT.

The chain is built from TRBV29-1 and TRBJ2-3; 10 nucleotides align to TRBD2. The CDR3 is 14 residues long. Germline lookup yields CDR1 SQVTM and CDR2 ANQGSEA. V was pared by 6 bases and J by 3 bases, with 6 bases of the junction left unmatched. For the CDR3, the DNA is TGCAGCGTAGAGTCGGGACTAGCGACAGATACGCAGTATTTT. Encoded protein: CSVESGLATDTQYF.

DNA of the CDR3: TGTGCCAGCAGACCAACAGGGGCCTACGAGCAGTACTTC. This translates into CASRPTGAYEQYF. This chain uses TRBV28 with TRBJ2-7; 7 bases align to TRBD1. CDR1 is MDHEN, CDR2 SYDVKM, per germline. This CDR3 is 13 amino acids long. With 6 bases clipped from V and 2 bases from J, the junction kept 4 bases outside the gene matches.

The rearrangement joins TRBV14 to TRBJ1-5, with D uncertain. V lost 1 base to trimming and J lost 6 bases, with 4 bases between them. The CDR3 is 12 amino acids. The germline V gene encodes CDR1 SGHDN and CDR2 FVKESK. The CDR3 region is CASSQGGQPQHF. Here the CDR3 DNA reads TGTGCCAGCAGCCAAGGCGGTCAGCCCCAGCATTTT.

The rearrangement links TRBV7-2 to TRBJ2-3; 9 positions agree with TRBD2. CDR1 SGHTA and CDR2 FQGNSA come from the germline V gene. Trimming cost V 5 bases and J 0 bases; bases outside gene matches: 6. The CDR3 covers 16 residues. The CDR3 loop reads CASSAERGESTDTQYF. CDR3 bases: TGTGCCAGCAGCGCCGAGCGGGGGGAGAGCACAGATACGCAGTATTTT.